Below are 12 T cell receptor beta chains sequenced from a single sample in a study of vaccination effects on CD4 cells after COVID-19. Antigens for these TCRs are unknown. Using viral peptide pools, the ViraFEST assay grew out antigen-specific CD4+ T cells prior to sequencing. Cultured cells yielded isolated CD4+ T cells after nine to ten days. Neither prior SARS-CoV-2 infection nor positive nucleocapsid antibodies were present in the vaccine recipients. Some clones are missing from TCRdb's copy, which holds only in-frame ones; the method was immunoSEQ multiplex PCR. Found here are 50,000 or so clones, more than 75% of them singletons; the top ten hold approximately 6%. The source was CD4+ T cells from PBMCs cultured with HCoV-OC43 spike peptides, collected before COVID-19 vaccination. Subset of the sample: HCoV-OC43 spike overlapping peptide pool stimulation. The origin of the receptors is a human donor who received a COVID-19 vaccine.

The CDR3 DNA reads as TGTGCCAGCAGTTTAAGAGAGACCCAGTACTTC. Translated: CASSLRETQYF. The chain couples TRBV12-3 or TRBV12-4 to TRBJ2-5; D ambiguous. The CDR3 contains 11 residues. The V end was cut by 2 bases, the J end by 4 bases, with 2 bases between.

The V and J genes are TRBV6-5 and TRBJ2-7; D is tentatively TRBD1 or TRBD2 (5 bases each). Germline CDR1 reads MNHEY; CDR2 reads SVGAGI. V was cut by 6 bases and J by 4 bases, with 19 bases left in between. The CDR3 length is 15 residues. CDR3 loop: CASSLRPGTGYEQYV. The CDR3 region has the DNA TGTGCCAGCAGCCTCCGTCCCGGGACGGGATACGAGCAGTACGTC.

This chain connects TRBV15 to TRBJ2-5; 9 nucleotides match TRBD2. The CDR3 extends over 15 amino acids. Trimming took 4 bases from V and 4 from J; bases not matched to a gene: 7. Looked up from germline, CDR1 is LNHNV and CDR2 is YYDKDF (reference sequence). The CDR3 protein is CATSIKRGALETQYF. The CDR3 DNA is TGTGCCACCAGCATCAAGCGGGGGGCCCTAGAGACCCAGTACTTC.

V and J are TRBV4-1 and TRBJ1-1; 7 positions match TRBD1. The germline gives CDR1 MGHRA, CDR2 YSYEKL. The V and J ends lost 3 bases and 3 bases, in that order; junction bases with no gene match: 4. The CDR3 contains 14 residues. In DNA, the CDR3 is TGCGCCAGCAGCCAGGGGGACAGACACACTGAAGCTTTCTTT. Protein product: CASSQGDRHTEAFF.

The chain employs TRBV18 and TRBJ2-1; D uncertain. Germline V gene data show CDR1 as KGHSH and CDR2 as LQKENI. V gave up 3 bases and J gave up 10 bases, with 13 bases separating them. This CDR3 comprises 13 residues. The CDR3 bases are TGTGCCAGCTCACCGTATTACAGATTCGAGCAGTTCTTC. Translation gives CASSPYYRFEQFF. Combining the CDR3 with reference TRBV18 and TRBJ2-1 gives the whole variable domain NAGVMQNPRHLVRRRGQEARLRCSPMKGHSHVYWYRQLPEEGLKFMVYLQKENIIDESGMPKERFSAEFPKEGPSILRIQQVVRGDSAAYFCASSPYYRFEQFFGPGTRLTVL.

This clone was detected once. The chain combines TRBV7-6 with TRBJ2-3; D possibly corresponds to TRBD2 (6 bases). The CDR3 spans 14 residues. The V end was cut by 5 bases, the J end by 0 bases, with 9 bases between. The germline gives CDR1 SGHVS, CDR2 FNYEAQ. The CDR3 sequence is CASSPGTSTDTQYF. For the CDR3, the DNA is TGTGCCAGCAGCCCCGGGACTAGCACAGATACGCAGTATTTT. Full variable domain (missing parts from reference TRBV7-6 and TRBJ2-3): GAGVSQSPRYKVTKRGQDVALRCDPISGHVSLYWYRQALGQGPEFLTYFNYEAQQDKSGLPNDRFSAERPEGSISTLTIQRTEQRDSAMYRCASSPGTSTDTQYFGPGTRLTVL.

Concerning this clone: The same CDR3 also results from other DNA sequences found in this sample. The V call is TRBV6-1, the J call TRBJ1-3; no firm D call. Germline V gives CDR1 MNHNS, CDR2 SASEGT. Trimming left V 1 base short and J 9 bases short, with 4 bases between. The CDR3 totals 11 residues. The CDR3 DNA reads as TGTGCCAGCAGTGAAGGAGGCACCATATATTTT. The encoded protein is CASSEGGTIYF.

The genes are TRBV5-4 and TRBJ2-1, with D perhaps matching TRBD2 (7 bases). V was cut by 2 bases and J by 4 bases, with 13 bases left in between. CDR1 SGHNT and CDR2 YYREEE come from the germline V gene (reference sequence). The CDR3 has 15 residues. DNA of the CDR3: TGTGCCAGCAGCTTTGGGGGGGGCGAGTACAATGAGCAGTTCTTC. It encodes CASSFGGGEYNEQFF.

The chain employs TRBV18 and TRBJ2-3, with D unclear. Per the germline V gene, CDR1 is KGHSH and CDR2 is LQKENI. The CDR3 sequence is 13 residues long. Trimming removed 3 bases at V and 4 bases at J, with 8 bases between. The CDR3 DNA reads TGTGCCAGCTCACCCCTTCGAGCAGATACGCAGTATTTT. Its translation is CASSPLRADTQYF.

The chain recombines TRBV5-4 with TRBJ2-3, with 7 nucleotides matching TRBD1. Germline trimming cut 4 bases from V and 3 bases from J; bases unmatched to any gene: 8. The V gene's germline CDR1 is SGHNT and CDR2 YYREEE (reference sequence). CDR3 size: 15 residues. The CDR3 nucleotides are TGTGCCAGCAGCCCGAAAGGGGGCGCGACAGATACGCAGTATTTT. Residues: CASSPKGGATDTQYF.

The sample holds one count of this clone. The chain uses TRBV29-1 and TRBJ1-3; D is possibly TRBD1 (5 bases). The CDR3 totals 13 residues. The V gene's germline CDR1 is SQVTM and CDR2 ANQGSEA. Trimming took off 6 bases at V and 4 bases at J, with 13 bases between the two ends. The CDR3 loop is CSVARAGGNTIYF. In DNA, the CDR3 is TGCAGCGTGGCCAGGGCAGGAGGAAACACCATATATTTT.

As for this clone: An end of the junction does not agree with germline; a read error may underlie this. The genes are TRBV3-1 (or the pseudogene TRBV3-2) and TRBJ1-4; 8 nucleotides align to TRBD1. This CDR3 is 14 amino acids long. CDR1 and CDR2 from the germline V gene are LGHDT and YNNKEL (reference sequence). The CDR3 DNA reads as TGTGCCAGCAGCCTCTACAGGGGGAATGGAAAACTGTTTTTT. Translation: CASSLYRGNGKLFF.